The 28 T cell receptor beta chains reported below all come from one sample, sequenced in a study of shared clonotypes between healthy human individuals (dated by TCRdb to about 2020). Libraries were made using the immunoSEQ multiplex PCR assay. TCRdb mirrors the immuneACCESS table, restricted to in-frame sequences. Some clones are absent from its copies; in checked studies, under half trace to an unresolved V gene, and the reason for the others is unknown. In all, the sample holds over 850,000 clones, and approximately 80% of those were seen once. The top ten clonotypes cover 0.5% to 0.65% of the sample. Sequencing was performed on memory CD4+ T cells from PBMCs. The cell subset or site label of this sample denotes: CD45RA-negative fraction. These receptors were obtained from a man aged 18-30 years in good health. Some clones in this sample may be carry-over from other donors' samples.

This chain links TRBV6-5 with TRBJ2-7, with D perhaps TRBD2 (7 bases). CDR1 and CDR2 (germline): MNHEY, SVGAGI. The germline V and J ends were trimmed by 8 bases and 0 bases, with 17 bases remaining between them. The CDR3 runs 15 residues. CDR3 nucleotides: TGTGCCAGCTGCCCCCGAGGGGGGGGCTCCTACGAGCAGTACTTC. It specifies CASCPRGGGSYEQYF.

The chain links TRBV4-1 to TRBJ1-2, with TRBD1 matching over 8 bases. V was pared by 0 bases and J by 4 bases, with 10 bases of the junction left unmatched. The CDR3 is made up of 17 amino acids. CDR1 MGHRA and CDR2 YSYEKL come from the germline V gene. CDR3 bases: TGCGCCAGCAGCCAAGATCAGGGGGCAGGGGGAATCTATGGCTACACCTTC. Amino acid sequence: CASSQDQGAGGIYGYTF.

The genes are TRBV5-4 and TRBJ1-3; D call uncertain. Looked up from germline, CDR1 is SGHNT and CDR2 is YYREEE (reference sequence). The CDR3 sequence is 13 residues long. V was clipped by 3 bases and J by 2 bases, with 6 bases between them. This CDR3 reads CASSSSPGNTIYF. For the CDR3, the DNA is TGTGCCAGCAGCTCGAGTCCTGGAAACACCATATATTTT.

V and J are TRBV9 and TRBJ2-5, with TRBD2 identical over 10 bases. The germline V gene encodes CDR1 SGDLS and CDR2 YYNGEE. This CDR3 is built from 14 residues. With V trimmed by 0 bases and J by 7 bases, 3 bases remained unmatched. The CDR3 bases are TGTGCCAGCAGCGTAGCTAGCGGGAGTAGGACCCAGTACTTC. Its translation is CASSVASGSRTQYF.

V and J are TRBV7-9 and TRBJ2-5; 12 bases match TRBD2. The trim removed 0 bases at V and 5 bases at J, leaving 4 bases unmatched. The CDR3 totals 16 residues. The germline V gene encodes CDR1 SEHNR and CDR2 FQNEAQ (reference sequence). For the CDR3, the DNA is TGTGCCAGCAGCTTAGCCGGACTAGCGGGAATTGAGACCCAGTACTTC. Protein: CASSLAGLAGIETQYF. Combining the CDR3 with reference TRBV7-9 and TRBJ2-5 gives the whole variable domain DTGVSQNPRHKITKRGQNVTFRCDPISEHNRLYWYRQTLGQGPEFLTYFQNEAQLEKSRLLSDRFSAERPKGSFSTLEIQRTEQGDSAMYLCASSLAGLAGIETQYFGPGTRLLVL.

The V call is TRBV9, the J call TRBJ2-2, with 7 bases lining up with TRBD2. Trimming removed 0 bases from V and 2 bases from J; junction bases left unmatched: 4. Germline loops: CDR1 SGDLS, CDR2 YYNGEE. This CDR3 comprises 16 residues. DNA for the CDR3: TGTGCCAGCAGCGTAGTGGCTAGCGGAAACACCGGGGAGCTGTTTTTT. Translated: CASSVVASGNTGELFF.

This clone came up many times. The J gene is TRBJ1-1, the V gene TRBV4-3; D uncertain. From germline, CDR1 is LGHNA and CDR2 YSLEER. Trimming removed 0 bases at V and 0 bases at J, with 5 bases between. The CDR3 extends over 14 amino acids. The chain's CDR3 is CASSQDPVNTEAFF. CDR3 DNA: TGCGCCAGCAGCCAAGATCCAGTGAACACTGAAGCTTTCTTT.

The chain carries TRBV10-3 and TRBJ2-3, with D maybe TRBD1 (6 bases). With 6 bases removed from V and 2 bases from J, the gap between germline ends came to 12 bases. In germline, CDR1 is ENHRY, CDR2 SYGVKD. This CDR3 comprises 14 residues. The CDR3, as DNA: TGTGCCATCAGGGGGGCCGGAAACACAGATACGCAGTATTTT. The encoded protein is CAIRGAGNTDTQYF.

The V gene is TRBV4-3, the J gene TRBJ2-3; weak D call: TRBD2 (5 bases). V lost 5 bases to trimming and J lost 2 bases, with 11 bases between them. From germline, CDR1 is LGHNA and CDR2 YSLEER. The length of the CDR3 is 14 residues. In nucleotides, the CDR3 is TGCGCCAGCAGCGGGAGATTCCCCACAGATACGCAGTATTTT. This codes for CASSGRFPTDTQYF.

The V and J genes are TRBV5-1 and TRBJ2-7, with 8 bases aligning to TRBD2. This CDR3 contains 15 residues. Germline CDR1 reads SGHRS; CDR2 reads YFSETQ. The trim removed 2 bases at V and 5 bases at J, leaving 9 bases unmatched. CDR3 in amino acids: CASSLASGSTDEQYF. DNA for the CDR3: TGCGCCAGCAGCTTAGCCAGCGGGAGTACGGACGAGCAGTACTTC.

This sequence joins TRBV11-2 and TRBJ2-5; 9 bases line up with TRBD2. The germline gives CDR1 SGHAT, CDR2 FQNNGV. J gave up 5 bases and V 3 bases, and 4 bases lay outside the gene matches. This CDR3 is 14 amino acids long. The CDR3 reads CASSFIAGEETQYF. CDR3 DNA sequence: TGTGCCAGCAGCTTCATAGCGGGAGAGGAGACCCAGTACTTC.

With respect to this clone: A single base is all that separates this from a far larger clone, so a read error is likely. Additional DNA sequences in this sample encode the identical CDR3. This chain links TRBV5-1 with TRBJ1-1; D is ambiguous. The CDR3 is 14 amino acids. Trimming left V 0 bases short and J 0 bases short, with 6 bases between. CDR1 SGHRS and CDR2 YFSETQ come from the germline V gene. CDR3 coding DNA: TGCGCCAGCAGCTTGGGTGGTCTGAACACTGAAGCTTTCTTT. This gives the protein CASSLGGLNTEAFF.

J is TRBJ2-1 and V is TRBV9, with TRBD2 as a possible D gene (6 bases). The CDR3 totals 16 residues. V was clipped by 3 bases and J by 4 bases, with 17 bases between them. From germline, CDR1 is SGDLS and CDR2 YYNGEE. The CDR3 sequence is CASSAPKAGIYNEQFF. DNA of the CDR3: TGTGCCAGCAGCGCCCCCAAGGCGGGGATTTACAATGAGCAGTTCTTC.

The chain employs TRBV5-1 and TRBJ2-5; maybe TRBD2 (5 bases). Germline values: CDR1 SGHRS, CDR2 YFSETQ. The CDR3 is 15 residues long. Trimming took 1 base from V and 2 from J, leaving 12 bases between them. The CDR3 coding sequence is TGCGCCAGCAGCTTGAGTAGCGCACTACAAGAGACCCAGTACTTC. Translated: CASSLSSALQETQYF.

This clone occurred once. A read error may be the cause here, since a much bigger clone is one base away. CDR3 in DNA: TGTGCCAGCAGCTGGGACAGGGGCCAGCCCCAGCATTTT. This encodes CASSWDRGQPQHF. V and J are TRBV11-2 and TRBJ1-5, with 10 nucleotides matching TRBD1. The CDR3 is 13 residues long. Germline-derived CDR1 and CDR2 are SGHAT and FQNNGV. Trimming removed 4 bases from V and 7 bases from J; junction bases left unmatched: 1.

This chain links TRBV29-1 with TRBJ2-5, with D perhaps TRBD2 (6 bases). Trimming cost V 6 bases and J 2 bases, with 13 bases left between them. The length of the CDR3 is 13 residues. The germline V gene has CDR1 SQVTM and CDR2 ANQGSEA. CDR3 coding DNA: TGCAGCGTCGACCCCGGGACTCAAGAGACCCAGTACTTC. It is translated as CSVDPGTQETQYF.

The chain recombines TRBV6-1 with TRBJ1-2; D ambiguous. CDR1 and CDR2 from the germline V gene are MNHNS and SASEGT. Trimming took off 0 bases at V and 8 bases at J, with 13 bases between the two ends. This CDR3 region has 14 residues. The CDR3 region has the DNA TGTGCCAGCAGTGAAGCCCCTCGCTATGGAGGCTACACCTTC. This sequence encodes CASSEAPRYGGYTF.

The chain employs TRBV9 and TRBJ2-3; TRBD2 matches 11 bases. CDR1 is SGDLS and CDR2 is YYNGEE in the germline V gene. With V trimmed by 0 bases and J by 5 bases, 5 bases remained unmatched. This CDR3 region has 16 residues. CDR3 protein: CASSVALLAGEDTQYF. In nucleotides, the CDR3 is TGTGCCAGCAGCGTAGCCCTACTAGCGGGAGAAGATACGCAGTATTTT. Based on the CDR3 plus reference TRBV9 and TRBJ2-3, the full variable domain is DSGVTQTPKHLITATGQRVTLRCSPRSGDLSVYWYQQSLDQGLQFLIQYYNGEERAKGNILERFSAQQFPDLHSELNLSSLELGDSALYFCASSVALLAGEDTQYFGPGTRLTVL.

CDR3 nucleotide sequence: TGTGCCAGTAGTACCGGGTTGAGCGGGTCCGGCACAGATACGCAGTATTTT. This codes for CASSTGLSGSGTDTQYF. V and J are TRBV19 and TRBJ2-3; TRBD2 is a possible D gene (6 bases). The germline CDR1 and CDR2 sequences are LNHDA and SQIVND (reference sequence). The CDR3 has 17 amino acids. V shed 4 bases and J shed 1 base, with 18 bases lying between them. Using reference TRBV19 and TRBJ2-3 for the parts outside the CDR3, the full variable domain is DGGITQSPKYLFRKEGQNVTLSCEQNLNHDAMYWYRQDPGQGLRLIYYSQIVNDFQKGDIAEGYSVSREKKESFPLTVTSAQKNPTAFYLCASSTGLSGSGTDTQYFGPGTRLTVL.

The CDR3 region is CASSESAYRAFF. DNA of the CDR3: TGTGCCAGCAGTGAATCGGCGTACCGAGCTTTCTTT. The chain employs TRBV25-1 and TRBJ1-1, with D unclear. Germline assignment: CDR1 MGHDK and CDR2 SYGVNS. The CDR3 consists of 12 residues. Trimming removed 1 base from V and 10 bases from J, with 10 bases in between.

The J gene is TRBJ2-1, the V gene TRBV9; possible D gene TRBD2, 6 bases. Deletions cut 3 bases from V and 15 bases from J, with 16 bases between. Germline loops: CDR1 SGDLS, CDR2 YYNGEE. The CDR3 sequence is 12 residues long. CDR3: CASSANSGSMFF. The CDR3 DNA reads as TGTGCCAGCAGCGCAAATAGCGGCAGCATGTTCTTC.

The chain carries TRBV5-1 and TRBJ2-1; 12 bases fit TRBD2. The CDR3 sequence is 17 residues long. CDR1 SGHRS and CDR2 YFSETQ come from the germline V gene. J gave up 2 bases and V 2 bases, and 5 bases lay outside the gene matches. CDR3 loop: CASSFLAGGNTYNEQFF. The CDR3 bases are TGCGCCAGCAGCTTTCTAGCGGGAGGGAACACCTACAATGAGCAGTTCTTC.

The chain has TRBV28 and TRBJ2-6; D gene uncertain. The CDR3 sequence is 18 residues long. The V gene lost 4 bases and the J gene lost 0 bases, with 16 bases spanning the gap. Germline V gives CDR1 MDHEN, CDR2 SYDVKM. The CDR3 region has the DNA TGTGCCAGCAGTTCTGGTTTACTCCCCGCCTCTGGGGCCAACGTCCTGACTTTC. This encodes CASSSGLLPASGANVLTF.

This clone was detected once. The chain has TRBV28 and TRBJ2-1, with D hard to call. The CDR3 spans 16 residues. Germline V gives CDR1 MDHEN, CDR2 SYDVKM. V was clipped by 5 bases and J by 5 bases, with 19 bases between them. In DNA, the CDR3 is TGTGCCAGCAGTGCCCTCGGACCGAGTAACCACAATGAGCAGTTCTTC. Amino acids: CASSALGPSNHNEQFF.

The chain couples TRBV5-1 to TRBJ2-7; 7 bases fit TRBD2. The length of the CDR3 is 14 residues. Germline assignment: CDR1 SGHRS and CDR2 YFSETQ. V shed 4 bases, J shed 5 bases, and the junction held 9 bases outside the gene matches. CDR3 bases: TGCGCCAGCAGCCCCCAAGCGGGAAGCCACGAGCAGTACTTC. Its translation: CASSPQAGSHEQYF. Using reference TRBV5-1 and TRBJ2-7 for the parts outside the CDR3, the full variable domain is KAGVTQTPRYLIKTRGQQVTLSCSPISGHRSVSWYQQTPGQGLQFLFEYFSETQRNKGNFPGRFSGRQFSNSRSEMNVSTLELGDSALYLCASSPQAGSHEQYFGPGTRLTVT.

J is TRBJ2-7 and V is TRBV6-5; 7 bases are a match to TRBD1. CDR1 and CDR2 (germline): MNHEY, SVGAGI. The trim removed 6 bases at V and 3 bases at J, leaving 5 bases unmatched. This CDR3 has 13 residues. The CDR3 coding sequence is TGTGCCAGCAGCCGAGGGACAGTCTACGAGCAGTACTTC. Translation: CASSRGTVYEQYF.

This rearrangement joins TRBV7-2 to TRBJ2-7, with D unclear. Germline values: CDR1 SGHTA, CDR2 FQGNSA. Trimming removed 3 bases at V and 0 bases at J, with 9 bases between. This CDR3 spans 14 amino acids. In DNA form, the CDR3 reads TGTGCCAGCAGCTTCACTTCGCCCTCCTACGAGCAGTACTTC. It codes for CASSFTSPSYEQYF.

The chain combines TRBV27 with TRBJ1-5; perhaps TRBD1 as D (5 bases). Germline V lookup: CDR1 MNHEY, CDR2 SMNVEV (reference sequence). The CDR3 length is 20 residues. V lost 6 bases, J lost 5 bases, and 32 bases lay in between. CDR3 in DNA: TGTGCCAGCAGCCTCGAGGCCCCACAGGTCGGATTTCGAGGATATCAGCCCCAGCATTTT. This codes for CASSLEAPQVGFRGYQPQHF.